Shown below are 22 T cell receptor beta chains from a single sample sequenced in a study of cytomegalovirus exposure and HLA in healthy donors. Some clones are missing from TCRdb's copy, which holds only in-frame ones; the method was immunoSEQ multiplex PCR. The sample has 89,000 or so clones, 85% to 95% seen once. Sequencing was done on a sample of PBMCs. Every receptor here comes from a woman aged 25 to 39 in good health and CMV-seropositive.

The chain carries TRBV9 and TRBJ2-1, with TRBD2 matching over 14 bases. This CDR3 has 16 residues. Trimming took 0 bases from V and 7 from J; bases not matched to a gene: 3. CDR1 and CDR2 (germline): SGDLS, YYNGEE. The chain's CDR3 is CASSVGTSGRSNEQFF. The CDR3 coding sequence is TGTGCCAGCAGCGTAGGGACTAGCGGGAGGAGTAATGAGCAGTTCTTC.

The rearrangement links TRBV28 to TRBJ2-1, with TRBD2 matching 12 bases. V lost 7 bases to trimming and J lost 7 bases; unmatched junction nucleotides: 5. Germline V gene lookup returns CDR1 MDHEN and CDR2 SYDVKM. The length of the CDR3 is 14 residues. CDR3 nucleotides: TGTGCCAGCACCAGGACTAGCGGGACAAATGAGCAGTTCTTC. This translates into CASTRTSGTNEQFF.

This clone was detected once. This chain joins TRBV15 and TRBJ2-1, with D possibly being TRBD2 (6 bases). The CDR3 is 14 residues long. The germline V and J ends were trimmed by 0 bases and 9 bases, with 12 bases remaining between them. CDR1 and CDR2 (germline): LNHNV, YYDKDF (reference sequence). CDR3: CATSRESSDFEQFF. Written as DNA, the CDR3 is TGTGCCACCAGCAGAGAGTCTAGCGACTTTGAGCAGTTCTTC.

The genes are TRBV4-1 and TRBJ1-2, with 10 bases that match TRBD1. There are 15 residues in the CDR3. After removal of 1 base from V and 6 bases from J, the junction contained 5 bases not matched to a gene. Germline V gives CDR1 MGHRA, CDR2 YSYEKL. CDR3 DNA sequence: TGCGCCAGCAGCCAAGGACAGGGGGCGATCAATGGCTACACCTTC. This encodes CASSQGQGAINGYTF.

This chain connects TRBV7-9 to TRBJ2-1; D might be TRBD2 (5 bases). This CDR3 is built from 13 residues. CDR1 is SEHNR, CDR2 FQNEAQ, per germline (reference sequence). V lost 5 bases to trimming and J lost 5 bases, with 10 bases between them. The CDR3 spells CASSPDSNNEQFF. The CDR3 nucleotides are TGTGCCAGCAGCCCGGACTCGAACAATGAGCAGTTCTTC.

The CDR3 sequence is CASSLARGTNSYEQYF. The CDR3 DNA reads TGTGCCAGCAGCTTAGCTCGGGGTACAAACTCCTACGAGCAGTACTTC. This chain joins TRBV11-2 and TRBJ2-7; the D gene is possibly TRBD2 (5 bases). V shed 1 base and J shed 0 bases, with 13 bases lying between them. CDR3 length: 16 residues. The germline V gene encodes CDR1 SGHAT and CDR2 FQNNGV. The complete variable domain, with remaining parts taken from reference TRBV11-2 and TRBJ2-7, reads EAGVAQSPRYKIIEKRQSVAFWCNPISGHATLYWYQQILGQGPKLLIQFQNNGVVDDSQLPKDRFSAERLKGVDSTLKIQPAKLEDSAVYLCASSLARGTNSYEQYFGPGTRLTVT.

V is TRBV15 and J is TRBJ2-1, with 13 bases identical to TRBD2. The junction had 14 bases not matched to a gene; V was cut back by 9 bases and J by 6 bases. Germline CDR1 and CDR2: LNHNV and YYDKDF (reference sequence). CDR3 length: 17 residues. CDR3 protein: CATGGTTSGRAGNEQFF. The CDR3 DNA reads TGTGCCACGGGGGGAACAACTAGCGGGAGGGCCGGCAATGAGCAGTTCTTC.

V and J are TRBV2 and TRBJ2-1; a weak D match, TRBD2 (6 bases). In germline, CDR1 is SNHLY, CDR2 FYNNEI. Deletions cut 1 base from V and 7 bases from J, with 17 bases between. The CDR3 has 16 amino acids. The CDR3 nucleotides are TGTGCCAGCAGTGAAGTAATAGCGGACCTTCGGAATGAGCAGTTCTTC. As protein: CASSEVIADLRNEQFF.

The V gene is TRBV7-8, the J gene TRBJ2-7; 12 nucleotides line up with TRBD2. CDR1 and CDR2 (germline): SGHVS, FQNEAQ. The CDR3 sequence is 17 residues long. V was clipped by 8 bases and J by 2 bases; unmatched bases: 13. The CDR3 DNA follows: TGTGCCAGCTCCCACCCTAGCGGGAGGGCCGGAACCTACGAGCAGTACTTC. Protein sequence: CASSHPSGRAGTYEQYF.

The chain has TRBV4-2 and TRBJ2-7; D unresolved. This CDR3 region has 14 residues. Germline V gives CDR1 LGHNA, CDR2 YNFKEQ. Deletions cut 0 bases from V and 4 bases from J, with 10 bases between. CDR3 in DNA: TGTGCCAGCAGCCAAGATTTACTTGTATACGAGCAGTACTTC. Its protein is CASSQDLLVYEQYF.

The chain's CDR3 is CASSFGQGGTEAFF. As DNA, the CDR3 is TGTGCCAGCAGTTTTGGACAGGGAGGCACTGAAGCTTTCTTT. This sequence joins TRBV6-5 and TRBJ1-1, with TRBD1 matching 8 bases. This CDR3 comprises 14 residues. V lost 4 bases to trimming and J lost 4 bases; unmatched junction nucleotides: 5. Looked up from germline, CDR1 is MNHEY and CDR2 is SVGAGI.

This chain connects TRBV7-6 to TRBJ2-3; 8 nucleotides agree with TRBD1. The V segment lost 5 bases and the J segment 3 bases; nucleotides outside the gene matches: 13. The CDR3 consists of 17 residues. CDR1 and CDR2 (germline): SGHVS, FNYEAQ. The CDR3 protein is CASSIHPGQGATDTQYF. The CDR3 nucleotides are TGTGCCAGCAGCATACACCCGGGGCAGGGGGCGACAGATACGCAGTATTTT.

This clone was detected only once. The chain uses TRBV9 and TRBJ1-3, with D perhaps matching TRBD1 (6 bases). V was pared by 4 bases and J by 1 base, with 9 bases between. This CDR3 is built from 14 residues. Germline CDR1 SGDLS, CDR2 YYNGEE. The chain's CDR3 is CASSPGQSGNTIYF. The CDR3 DNA is TGTGCCAGCAGCCCAGGACAGTCTGGAAACACCATATATTTT.

The chain is built from TRBV27 and TRBJ1-1; TRBD1 agrees at 7 bases. The germline V gene encodes CDR1 MNHEY and CDR2 SMNVEV (reference sequence). V was clipped by 4 bases and J by 6 bases; unmatched bases: 8. The CDR3 consists of 14 residues. In DNA form, the CDR3 reads TGTGCCAGCAGTTCCTACAGGGGTCGGGCTGAAGCTTTCTTT. Protein: CASSSYRGRAEAFF.

The chain combines TRBV28 with TRBJ2-7; 7 bases match TRBD1. This CDR3 spans 17 amino acids. Germline lookup yields CDR1 MDHEN and CDR2 SYDVKM. V lost 7 bases, J lost 4 bases, and 19 bases stayed unmatched. CDR3 nucleotide sequence: TGTGCCAGCAAAGGTTCCTTCGGGCAGGGGGATCCTTACGAGCAGTACTTC. Protein: CASKGSFGQGDPYEQYF.

The chain links TRBV29-1 to TRBJ2-2; perhaps TRBD1 as D (6 bases). CDR1 and CDR2 (germline): SQVTM, ANQGSEA. Trimming left V 2 bases short and J 5 bases short, with 15 bases between. The CDR3 spans 15 residues. The CDR3 sequence: CSVESPRGGTGELFF. The CDR3 DNA is TGCAGCGTTGAAAGCCCCAGGGGCGGAACCGGGGAGCTGTTTTTT.

The gene calls are TRBV19 and TRBJ2-3, with a weak D call TRBD1 (6 bases). V lost 3 bases to trimming and J lost 5 bases, with 12 bases between them. The germline V gene has CDR1 LNHDA and CDR2 SQIVND (reference sequence). There are 14 residues in the CDR3. CDR3 loop: CASSIDTGKDTQYF. The CDR3 nucleotides read TGTGCCAGTAGTATCGACACAGGGAAAGATACGCAGTATTTT.

V is TRBV18 and J is TRBJ1-4; possibly TRBD1 for D (6 bases). The CDR3 is 17 amino acids. Germline loops: CDR1 KGHSH, CDR2 LQKENI. Trimming stripped 2 bases from V and 3 bases from J, with 16 bases between. The CDR3 protein is CASSPNRVGHANEKLFF. In DNA form, the CDR3 reads TGTGCCAGCTCACCAAACAGGGTTGGGCACGCTAATGAAAAACTGTTTTTT.

This chain links TRBV5-8 with TRBJ1-1, with 8 bases that match TRBD1. This CDR3 contains 17 residues. J gave up 2 bases and V 0 bases, and 9 bases lay outside the gene matches. Per germline, CDR1 SGHTS and CDR2 YDEGEE. The CDR3 reads CASSLGGTGSKNTEAFF. The DNA for the CDR3 is TGTGCCAGCAGCTTGGGTGGGACAGGATCTAAAAACACTGAAGCTTTCTTT.

The chain is built from TRBV18 and TRBJ1-2; D is perhaps TRBD1 (6 bases). Germline lookup yields CDR1 KGHSH and CDR2 LQKENI. Between the trimmed V and J ends, which lost 0 bases and 3 bases, there was a span of 8 bases. This CDR3 contains 14 residues. The CDR3 DNA sequence: TGTGCCAGCTCACCACCTAACAGGGACTATGGCTACACCTTC. Translation gives CASSPPNRDYGYTF.

This chain uses TRBV7-2 with TRBJ2-7; 7 bases line up with TRBD1. V was clipped by 2 bases and J by 2 bases; unmatched bases: 0. Germline loops: CDR1 SGHTA, CDR2 FQGNSA. This CDR3 is 13 amino acids long. CDR3 DNA: TGTGCCAGCAGCTTACAGGGGGCCTACGAGCAGTACTTC. Its protein product is CASSLQGAYEQYF.

As DNA, the CDR3 is TGTGCCAGCAGCCCCATGTCCGGGGAGCTGTTTTTT. Encoded protein: CASSPMSGELFF. The chain carries TRBV7-9 and TRBJ2-2, with D hard to call. The CDR3 spans 12 residues. Germline V gene lookup returns CDR1 SEHNR and CDR2 FQNEAQ (reference sequence). V gave up 5 bases and J gave up 6 bases, with 7 bases separating them.